The 30 T cell receptor beta chains presented below share a single source sample, sequenced in a study of CD8+ T cells in alopecia areata. Sequencing relied on a cDNA template that was reverse transcribed from extracted RNA. Here immunoSEQ multiplex PCR was the method, and the copy in TCRdb shows in-frame clones only, minus some. Here the sample spans 150,000 or so clones, roughly 44% being singletons. The sample was CD4+ T cells sorted from blood. The receptors shown here come from a human donor with alopecia areata.

This chain connects TRBV5-6 to TRBJ1-2; D unclear. CDR3 size: 14 residues. The germline V gene encodes CDR1 SGHDT and CDR2 YYEEEE. The V end was cut by 0 bases, the J end by 7 bases, with 13 bases between. CDR3 region: CASSLDLLSGGYTF. The CDR3 DNA reads as TGTGCCAGCAGCTTGGATCTGCTGTCTGGTGGCTACACCTTC. Filled out from reference TRBV5-6 and TRBJ1-2, the complete variable domain reads DAGVTQSPTHLIKTRGQQVTLRCSPKSGHDTVSWYQQALGQGPQFIFQYYEEEERQRGNFPDRFSGHQFPNYSSELNVNALLLGDSALYLCASSLDLLSGGYTFGSGTRLTVV.

Turning to this clone: At one end, the junction sequence differs from germline, possibly due to a read error. The V and J genes are TRBV7-7 and TRBJ2-1, with D tentatively TRBD1 (5 bases). CDR1 is SSHAT, CDR2 FNYEAQ, per germline (reference sequence). CDR3 size: 14 residues. CDR3 bases: TGTGCTAGCAGCCCGCCGGACACTTACAATGAGCAGTTCTTC. It encodes CASSPPDTYNEQFF.

The gene calls are TRBV28 and TRBJ1-4; D might be TRBD1 (5 bases). Between the trimmed V and J ends, which lost 10 bases and 5 bases, there was a span of 20 bases. The CDR3 length is 15 residues. Germline V gene lookup returns CDR1 MDHEN and CDR2 SYDVKM. CDR3 protein: CATKQGPGVNEKLFF. In nucleotides, the CDR3 is TGTGCCACCAAGCAGGGACCCGGCGTCAATGAAAAACTGTTTTTT.

This clone was seen only a few times. V and J are TRBV4-1 and TRBJ2-1, with unresolved D. This CDR3 is built from 16 residues. V was trimmed by 8 bases and J by 1 base, leaving 18 bases between them. Germline V CDR1 and CDR2: MGHRA, YSYEKL. The CDR3 reads CASADWPSASYNEQFF. The CDR3 DNA reads TGCGCCAGCGCAGATTGGCCAAGTGCATCCTACAATGAGCAGTTCTTC.

This clone was found once. The CDR3 loop is CASSLLGRRDEQYF. In DNA, the CDR3 is TGCGCCAGCAGCTTGCTGGGACGGCGGGACGAGCAGTACTTC. This chain uses TRBV5-1 with TRBJ2-7; D may be TRBD1 or TRBD2 (5 bases each). This CDR3 spans 14 amino acids. The V gene lost 1 base and the J gene lost 5 bases, with 13 bases spanning the gap. Germline V lookup: CDR1 SGHRS, CDR2 YFSETQ.

This CDR3 reads CAWKAGRVAFF. The DNA for the CDR3 is TGTGCCTGGAAAGCGGGACGGGTCGCTTTCTTT. The V and J genes are TRBV30 and TRBJ1-1, with D possibly being TRBD1 (5 bases). The CDR3 is made up of 11 amino acids. V was shortened by 4 bases and J by 11 bases, with 14 bases between the two germline ends. Germline V gives CDR1 GTSNPN, CDR2 SVGIG (reference sequence).

This clone was detected many times. The rearrangement joins TRBV7-6 to TRBJ2-7, with a tentative D call TRBD2 (6 bases). This CDR3 contains 17 residues. The V end lost 5 bases, the J end lost 4 bases, and 24 bases lay between the germline ends. CDR1 and CDR2 from the germline V gene are SGHVS and FNYEAQ. CDR3 sequence (DNA): TGTGCCAGCAGCCAGGTGGATGGCGGGACGTTGGTTTACGAGCAGTACTTC. It yields the protein CASSQVDGGTLVYEQYF.

This clone occurred a few times. V usage is TRBV29-1 and J usage is TRBJ2-5, with 8 positions matching TRBD1. Germline loops: CDR1 SQVTM, CDR2 ANQGSEA. The CDR3 loop spans 16 amino acids. J lost 4 bases, V lost 0 bases, and 10 bases had no gene match. The CDR3 sequence is CSVEEATGVFGETQYF. The CDR3 coding sequence is TGCAGCGTTGAAGAAGCGACAGGGGTTTTCGGAGAGACCCAGTACTTC.

The rearrangement links TRBV6-1 to TRBJ2-1; 13 bases align to TRBD2. V dropped 4 bases and J dropped 8; count of bases not matched to a gene: 8. The CDR3 has 16 residues. CDR1 and CDR2 from the germline V gene are MNHNS and SASEGT. The CDR3 DNA follows: TGTGCCAGCAGTGCTGGACTAGCGGGAGTTTCCCATGAGCAGTTCTTC. It translates to CASSAGLAGVSHEQFF.

This chain connects TRBV30 to TRBJ1-1; D remains ambiguous. Germline CDR1 reads GTSNPN; CDR2 reads SVGIG (reference sequence). Trimming stripped 2 bases from V and 4 bases from J, with 8 bases between. The CDR3 totals 12 residues. The CDR3 region has the DNA TGTGCCTGGAGTTTGGTGCTCACTGAAGCTTTCTTT. Protein sequence: CAWSLVLTEAFF. The full variable domain, in which reference TRBV30 and TRBJ1-1 provide the parts outside the CDR3, is SQTIHQWPATLVQPVGSPLSLECTVEGTSNPNLYWYRQAAGRGLQLLFYSVGIGQISSEVPQNLSASRPQDRQFILSSKKLLLSDSGFYLCAWSLVLTEAFFGQGTRLTVV.

The CDR3 DNA follows: TGTGCCAGCAGTGACCCCCCCGGGCGGAATCAGCCCCAGCATTTT. It specifies CASSDPPGRNQPQHF. This chain uses TRBV2 with TRBJ1-5, with D hard to call. Between the trimmed V and J ends, which lost 3 bases and 4 bases, there was a span of 13 bases. Germline V gene lookup returns CDR1 SNHLY and CDR2 FYNNEI. This CDR3 has 15 amino acids.

This chain connects TRBV5-6 to TRBJ1-2; 7 positions match TRBD1. Germline CDR1 and CDR2: SGHDT and YYEEEE. Germline trimming cut 4 bases from V and 4 bases from J; bases unmatched to any gene: 7. The length of the CDR3 is 14 residues. CDR3 loop: CASSATGSSYGYTF. CDR3 DNA sequence: TGTGCCAGCAGCGCGACAGGGAGCAGCTATGGCTACACCTTC.

This clone was seen a handful of times. The V call is TRBV29-1, the J call TRBJ1-1, with D maybe TRBD1 (5 bases). The CDR3 covers 14 residues. V was trimmed by 4 bases and J by 4 bases, leaving 16 bases between them. Germline V lookup: CDR1 SQVTM, CDR2 ANQGSEA. The CDR3 DNA reads TGCAGCGTTGGATTTGGCCAGGGTGGCACTGAAGCTTTCTTT. This codes for CSVGFGQGGTEAFF.

This clone was counted between two and nine times. This chain connects TRBV28 to TRBJ2-7; 10 bases map to TRBD1. J lost 3 bases, V lost 3 bases, and 2 bases had no gene match. Germline V gene data show CDR1 as MDHEN and CDR2 as SYDVKM. The CDR3 is made up of 14 amino acids. The CDR3: CASSLRTGGYEQYF. DNA of the CDR3: TGTGCCAGCAGTTTGAGGACAGGGGGCTACGAGCAGTACTTC.

This clone has just a few counts. The chain links TRBV5-1 to TRBJ2-5, with D possibly matching TRBD1 (6 bases). This CDR3 has 15 amino acids. The germline V and J ends were trimmed by 2 bases and 2 bases, with 13 bases remaining between them. In germline, CDR1 is SGHRS, CDR2 YFSETQ. CDR3 bases: TGCGCCAGCAGCTTACAGGGCGCCGGACAAGAGACCCAGTACTTC. Translating gives CASSLQGAGQETQYF.

This clone appeared a few times. The rearrangement links TRBV7-9 to TRBJ1-5, with TRBD1 as a possible D gene (6 bases). V lost 5 bases and J 3 bases, leaving 14 bases between the germline ends. The CDR3 runs 15 residues. Germline V gives CDR1 SEHNR, CDR2 FQNEAQ (reference sequence). The CDR3 loop reads CASSPLRGPNQPQHF. The CDR3 coding sequence is TGTGCCAGCAGCCCTCTCAGGGGACCCAATCAGCCCCAGCATTTT. The full variable domain, in which reference TRBV7-9 and TRBJ1-5 provide the parts outside the CDR3, is DTGVSQNPRHKITKRGQNVTFRCDPISEHNRLYWYRQTLGQGPEFLTYFQNEAQLEKSRLLSDRFSAERPKGSFSTLEIQRTEQGDSAMYLCASSPLRGPNQPQHFGDGTRLSIL.

The rearrangement uses TRBV4-1 and TRBJ2-3; no definite D call. In germline, CDR1 is MGHRA, CDR2 YSYEKL. CDR3 size: 16 residues. The V gene lost 0 bases and the J gene lost 2 bases, with 12 bases spanning the gap. The CDR3 is CASSQDWQADTDTQYF. The CDR3 coding sequence is TGCGCCAGCAGCCAAGATTGGCAGGCGGACACAGATACGCAGTATTTT.

The chain employs TRBV5-6 and TRBJ2-7, with D possibly matching TRBD1 (6 bases). The V gene's germline CDR1 is SGHDT and CDR2 YYEEEE. V was cut by 3 bases and J by 5 bases, with 18 bases left in between. The CDR3 is made up of 15 amino acids. CDR3 protein: CASSSRTVPTDEQYF. The CDR3 bases are TGTGCCAGCAGCTCCCGGACAGTTCCAACGGACGAGCAGTACTTC.

The rearrangement links TRBV7-8 to TRBJ2-1; 9 bases map to TRBD2. Germline V gene data show CDR1 as SGHVS and CDR2 as FQNEAQ. Trimming at V came to 1 base and at J to 0 bases, leaving 4 bases not matched to a gene. The CDR3 is 17 residues long. CDR3: CASSLVVSGSSYNEQFF. CDR3 coding DNA: TGTGCCAGCAGCTTAGTGGTTAGCGGGAGCTCCTACAATGAGCAGTTCTTC.

This clone has a handful of counts. The genes are TRBV19 and TRBJ1-2, with 8 nucleotides matching TRBD1. CDR3 size: 15 residues. J was trimmed by 2 bases and V by 2 bases; bases with no gene match: 4. CDR1 is LNHDA, CDR2 SQIVND, per germline (reference sequence). The CDR3 is CASSIPRGPNYGYTF. The CDR3 nucleotides read TGTGCCAGTAGTATACCCAGGGGGCCCAACTATGGCTACACCTTC.

The chain joins TRBV6-5 to TRBJ1-2; D uncertain. Looked up from germline, CDR1 is MNHEY and CDR2 is SVGAGI. The length of the CDR3 is 13 residues. Trimming took off 6 bases at V and 2 bases at J, with 10 bases between the two ends. The CDR3 DNA reads as TGTGCCAGCAGCACAACACCGAACTATGGCTACACCTTC. It specifies CASSTTPNYGYTF.

Concerning this clone itself: The sample contains more than one DNA sequence encoding this CDR3. The J gene is TRBJ2-7, the V gene TRBV4-1, with TRBD2 matching 8 bases. With 4 bases clipped from V and 2 bases from J, the junction kept 1 base outside the gene matches. CDR3 size: 13 residues. CDR1 and CDR2 (germline): MGHRA, YSYEKL. The CDR3 bases are TGCGCCAGCAGCCTGGGACTAGCCTACGAGCAGTACTTC. It is translated as CASSLGLAYEQYF.

The chain joins TRBV7-9 to TRBJ2-7; maybe TRBD1 (6 bases). Germline lookup yields CDR1 SEHNR and CDR2 FQNEAQ (reference sequence). The CDR3 is 15 residues long. Between the trimmed V and J ends, which lost 4 bases and 0 bases, there was a span of 13 bases. CDR3 region: CASSSDSPLSYEQYF. The CDR3 nucleotides read TGTGCCAGCAGCTCGGACAGCCCGCTCTCCTACGAGCAGTACTTC. The full variable domain, with the rest looked up from reference TRBV7-9 and TRBJ2-7, is DTGVSQNPRHKITKRGQNVTFRCDPISEHNRLYWYRQTLGQGPEFLTYFQNEAQLEKSRLLSDRFSAERPKGSFSTLEIQRTEQGDSAMYLCASSSDSPLSYEQYFGPGTRLTVT.

The genes are TRBV5-1 and TRBJ1-3; D uncertain. The CDR3 extends over 13 amino acids. The germline V gene encodes CDR1 SGHRS and CDR2 YFSETQ. V was pared by 0 bases and J by 5 bases, with 6 bases between. CDR3 loop: CASSLAGRNTIYF. As DNA, the CDR3 is TGCGCCAGCAGCTTGGCCGGCCGAAACACCATATATTTT.

The genes are TRBV28 and TRBJ2-5, with D possibly being TRBD1 or TRBD2 (5 bases each). The V and J ends lost 7 bases and 0 bases respectively, with 24 bases between them. Germline CDR1 MDHEN, CDR2 SYDVKM. This CDR3 is 18 amino acids long. In DNA, the CDR3 is TGTGCCAGCACCGACTGGAGGTCCGACAGCCTTCACCAAGAGACCCAGTACTTC. It yields the protein CASTDWRSDSLHQETQYF.

The chain links TRBV19 to TRBJ2-7; 14 nucleotides match TRBD2. This CDR3 is built from 13 residues. Germline V CDR1 and CDR2: LNHDA, SQIVND (reference sequence). V was clipped by 9 bases and J by 3 bases; unmatched bases: 1. Here the CDR3 reads CASGTSGSYEQYF. The DNA for the CDR3 is TGTGCCAGCGGGACTAGCGGGAGCTACGAGCAGTACTTC. Variable domain in full (rest from reference TRBV19 and TRBJ2-7): DGGITQSPKYLFRKEGQNVTLSCEQNLNHDAMYWYRQDPGQGLRLIYYSQIVNDFQKGDIAEGYSVSREKKESFPLTVTSAQKNPTAFYLCASGTSGSYEQYFGPGTRLTVT.

This chain links TRBV6-5 with TRBJ1-5; D is uncertain. This CDR3 is built from 14 residues. Germline CDR1 reads MNHEY; CDR2 reads SVGAGI. The V and J ends lost 4 bases and 9 bases respectively, with 16 bases between them. In DNA, the CDR3 is TGTGCCAGCAGTTCAACCAAGGGCGCGCGGCCCCAGCATTTT. Translated, it gives CASSSTKGARPQHF.

The chain is built from TRBV5-1 and TRBJ2-7; 7 nucleotides match TRBD2. The CDR3 is made up of 13 amino acids. The germline V gene has CDR1 SGHRS and CDR2 YFSETQ. J lost 3 bases, V lost 1 base, and 1 base had no gene match. The CDR3 loop reads CASSLQRDYEQYF. CDR3 bases: TGCGCCAGCAGCTTGCAGCGGGACTACGAGCAGTACTTC.

The table lists this clone with a few counts. The chain has TRBV5-1 and TRBJ2-7; the D is unclear. The CDR3 has 13 amino acids. The V and J ends lost 4 bases and 2 bases respectively, with 10 bases between them. The germline CDR1 and CDR2 sequences are SGHRS and YFSETQ. Here the CDR3 DNA reads TGCGCCAGCAGCCCAGGATCCCCCTACGAGCAGTACTTC. Amino acids: CASSPGSPYEQYF.

This chain connects TRBV29-1 to TRBJ1-1, with D possibly being TRBD1 (6 bases). Trimming pared 3 bases from V and 3 bases from J, leaving 11 bases between. There are 13 residues in the CDR3. Germline V lookup: CDR1 SQVTM, CDR2 ANQGSEA. CDR3 nucleotide sequence: TGCAGCGTTGATAGGGGGGGGTACACTGAAGCTTTCTTT. It specifies CSVDRGGYTEAFF.